This T cell receptor (beta chain) is drawn from a study of T-cell reconstitution after alpha-beta-depleted transplantation in children. Preparation of the TCRbeta library involved a method that used unique molecular identifiers. TCRdb re-called the PCR reads with MiXCR, one entry per CDR3 protein. The repertoire holds approximately 420,000 distinct CDR3 sequences, with roughly a tenth as singletons. This CDR3 comprises 14 residues. J was trimmed by 3 bases and V by 4 bases; bases with no gene match: 4. Germline V gene sequence: CDR1 MNHEY, CDR2 SVGAGI. The chain couples TRBV6-5 to TRBJ2-7; 9 bases are shared with TRBD2. The input for sequencing was PBMCs from the stem cell graft donor, taken from the stem cell graft. This TCR came from a human donor who donated a stem cell graft to a child with acute myeloid leukemia. The CDR3 nucleotides read TGTGCCAGCAGTTTTAGCGGGAGTCGCTACGAGCAGTACTTC. Translating it yields CASSFSGSRYEQYF.